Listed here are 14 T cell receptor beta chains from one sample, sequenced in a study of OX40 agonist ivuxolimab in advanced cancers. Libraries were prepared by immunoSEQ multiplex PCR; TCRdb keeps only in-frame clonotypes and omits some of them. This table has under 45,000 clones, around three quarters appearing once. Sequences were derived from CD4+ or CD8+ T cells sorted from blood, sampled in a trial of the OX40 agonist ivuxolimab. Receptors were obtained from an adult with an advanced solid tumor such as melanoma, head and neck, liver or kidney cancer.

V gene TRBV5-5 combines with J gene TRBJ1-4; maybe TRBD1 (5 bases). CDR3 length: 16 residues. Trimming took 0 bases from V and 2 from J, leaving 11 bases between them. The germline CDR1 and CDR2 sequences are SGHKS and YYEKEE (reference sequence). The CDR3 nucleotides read TGTGCCAGCAGCTTGGCCGGGACTGGGACTAATGAAAAACTGTTTTTT. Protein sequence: CASSLAGTGTNEKLFF.

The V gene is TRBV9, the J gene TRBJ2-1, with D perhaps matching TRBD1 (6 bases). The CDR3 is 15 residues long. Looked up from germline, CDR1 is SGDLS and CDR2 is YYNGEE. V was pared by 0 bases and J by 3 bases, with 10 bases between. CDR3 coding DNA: TGTGCCAGCAGCGTAGAGGGGGAATACTACAATGAGCAGTTCTTC. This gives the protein CASSVEGEYYNEQFF.

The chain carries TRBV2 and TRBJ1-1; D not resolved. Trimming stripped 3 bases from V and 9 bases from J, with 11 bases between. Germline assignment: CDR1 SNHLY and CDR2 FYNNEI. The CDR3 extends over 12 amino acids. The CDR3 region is CASSEELGKAFF. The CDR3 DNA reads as TGTGCCAGCAGTGAGGAACTAGGGAAAGCTTTCTTT.

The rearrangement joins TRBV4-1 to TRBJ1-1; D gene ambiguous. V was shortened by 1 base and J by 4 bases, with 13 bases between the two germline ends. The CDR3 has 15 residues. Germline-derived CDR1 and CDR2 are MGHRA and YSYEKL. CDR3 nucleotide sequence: TGCGCCAGCAGCCAAGTACTCGGGAGGAGCACTGAAGCTTTCTTT. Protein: CASSQVLGRSTEAFF.

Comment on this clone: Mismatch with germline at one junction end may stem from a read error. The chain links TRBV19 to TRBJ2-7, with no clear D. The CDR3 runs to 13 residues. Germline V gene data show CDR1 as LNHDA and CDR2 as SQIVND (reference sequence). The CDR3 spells CASSLTDASKPDF. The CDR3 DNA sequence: TGTGCCAGTAGTCTCACGGACGCCTCAAAGCCGGATTTC.

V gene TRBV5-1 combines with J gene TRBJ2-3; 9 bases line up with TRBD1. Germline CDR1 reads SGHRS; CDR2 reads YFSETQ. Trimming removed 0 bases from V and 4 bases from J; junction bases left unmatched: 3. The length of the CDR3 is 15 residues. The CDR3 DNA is TGCGCCAGCAGCTTGGGGGACAGGGTCTCAGATACGCAGTATTTT. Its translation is CASSLGDRVSDTQYF. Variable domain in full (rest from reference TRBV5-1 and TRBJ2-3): KAGVTQTPRYLIKTRGQQVTLSCSPISGHRSVSWYQQTPGQGLQFLFEYFSETQRNKGNFPGRFSGRQFSNSRSEMNVSTLELGDSALYLCASSLGDRVSDTQYFGPGTRLTVL.

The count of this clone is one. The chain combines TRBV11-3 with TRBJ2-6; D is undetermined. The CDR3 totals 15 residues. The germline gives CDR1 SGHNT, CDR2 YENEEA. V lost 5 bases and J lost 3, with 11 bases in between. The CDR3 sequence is CASSPMGGGANVLTF. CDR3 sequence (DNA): TGTGCCAGCAGCCCCATGGGTGGTGGGGCCAACGTCCTGACTTTC. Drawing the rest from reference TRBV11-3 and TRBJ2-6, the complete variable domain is EAGVVQSPRYKIIEKKQPVAFWCNPISGHNTLYWYLQNLGQGPELLIRYENEEAVDDSQLPKDRFSAERLKGVDSTLKIQPAELGDSAVYLCASSPMGGGANVLTFGAGSRLTVL.

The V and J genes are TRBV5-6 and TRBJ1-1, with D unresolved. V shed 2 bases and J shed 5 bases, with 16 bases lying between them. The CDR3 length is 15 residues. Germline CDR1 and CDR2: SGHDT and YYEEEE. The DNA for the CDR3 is TGTGCCAGCAGCTTTGTGGACGCGAAGAGGACTGAAGCTTTCTTT. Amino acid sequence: CASSFVDAKRTEAFF.

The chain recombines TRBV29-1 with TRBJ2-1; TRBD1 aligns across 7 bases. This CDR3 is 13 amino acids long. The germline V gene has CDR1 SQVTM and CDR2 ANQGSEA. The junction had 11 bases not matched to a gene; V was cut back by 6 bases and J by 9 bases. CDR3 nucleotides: TGCAGCGTCCCTGCTCAGACAGGGAGTGAGCAGTTCTTC. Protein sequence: CSVPAQTGSEQFF.

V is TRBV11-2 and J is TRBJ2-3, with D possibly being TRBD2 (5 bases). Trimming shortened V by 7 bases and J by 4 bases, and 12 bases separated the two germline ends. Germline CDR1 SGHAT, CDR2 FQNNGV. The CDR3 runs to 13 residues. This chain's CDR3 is CASKPGNPDTQYF. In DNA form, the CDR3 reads TGTGCCAGCAAGCCGGGGAACCCAGATACGCAGTATTTT.

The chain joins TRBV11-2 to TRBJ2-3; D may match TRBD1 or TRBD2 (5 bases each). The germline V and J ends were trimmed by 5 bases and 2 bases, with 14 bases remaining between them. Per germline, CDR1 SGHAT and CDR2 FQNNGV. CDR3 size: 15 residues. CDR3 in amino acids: CASSQTRGNTDTQYF. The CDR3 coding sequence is TGTGCCAGCAGCCAGACCCGGGGCAACACAGATACGCAGTATTTT.

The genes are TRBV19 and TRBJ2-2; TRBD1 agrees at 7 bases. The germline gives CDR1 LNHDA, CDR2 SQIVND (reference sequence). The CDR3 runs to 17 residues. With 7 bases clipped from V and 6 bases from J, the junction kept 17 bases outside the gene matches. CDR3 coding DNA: TGTGCCAGTACCCCACTTGCGGCAGGGGGACGGTCCGGGGAGCTGTTTTTT. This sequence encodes CASTPLAAGGRSGELFF.

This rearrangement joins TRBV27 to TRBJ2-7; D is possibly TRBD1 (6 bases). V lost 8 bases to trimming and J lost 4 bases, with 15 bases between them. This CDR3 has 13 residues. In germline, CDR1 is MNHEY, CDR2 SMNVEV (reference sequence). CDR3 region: CASRTRGKYEQYF. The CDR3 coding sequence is TGTGCCAGCCGTACAAGGGGGAAATACGAGCAGTACTTC.

The CDR3 region is CASSQEGGTGGEKLFF. For the CDR3, the DNA is TGCGCCAGCAGCCAAGAGGGGGGGACAGGCGGCGAAAAACTGTTTTTT. This chain links TRBV4-1 with TRBJ1-4; 8 positions agree with TRBD1. This CDR3 region has 16 residues. The germline gives CDR1 MGHRA, CDR2 YSYEKL. The ends lost 0 bases at V and 8 bases at J; junction bases unmatched: 8.